This T cell receptor gamma chain was observed in a study of Vδ1+ human thymocytes. After alphabeta T cell depletion, CD3+ Vdelta1+ Vdelta2- thymocytes were sorted. Sorted Vdelta1+ thymocytes were roughly 96% to 99.6% pure. Sequences come from RNA converted to cDNA by reverse transcription. Multiplex PCR used pooled V-gene forward primers and a constant-region reverse primer to amplify CDR3s. TCRdb called clones anew from the multiplex PCR reads with CATT. The sample shows 9,000 to 13,000 gamma-chain clones, roughly two fifths of them seen only once. CDR1 and CDR2 (germline): GITISATS, ISYDGTV (reference sequence). This CDR3 has 15 residues. Unmatched junction bases numbered 11, after V lost 0 bases and J lost 6 bases. About this clone: What it recognizes is unknown.

Study-wide results and caveats: Donors shared many TRG clonotypes but few TRD clonotypes. Thymic TRG and TRD repertoires appeared highly polyclonal, with Gaussian CDR3 length distributions. Unlike peripheral blood Vdelta1+ controls, thymic delta-chain sequences included 15% to 25% Vdelta2 and few Vdelta3.

The sequenced material came from Vdelta1+ gamma-delta thymocytes from the thymus. The subset denotes: FACS-sorted CD3+ TCRalphabeta- TCRVdelta1+ TCRVdelta2- thymocytes. The chain has TRGV9 and TRGJ1 or TRGJ2. The source is a boy in the first two years of life who had congenital heart surgery. CDR3 loop: CALWEVGQRFYKKLF. In DNA form, the CDR3 reads TGTGCCTTGTGGGAGGTGGGGCAAAGGTTTTATAAGAAACTCTTT.